A single sample is the source of the 12 T cell receptor beta chains below, sequenced in a study of OX40 agonist ivuxolimab in advanced cancers. Using immunoSEQ multiplex PCR, the repertoire was profiled, and TCRdb retains in-frame clones only, with some absent. Of approximately 60,000 clones in the sample, more than 70% were seen once. Material: CD4+ or CD8+ T cells sorted from blood, obtained in a trial of the OX40 agonist ivuxolimab. The receptors shown here come from an adult with an advanced solid tumor such as melanoma, head and neck, liver or kidney cancer.

This sequence joins TRBV28 and TRBJ2-7, with D possibly being TRBD1 (6 bases). The germline gives CDR1 MDHEN, CDR2 SYDVKM. Trimming cost V 6 bases and J 5 bases, with 14 bases left between them. The CDR3 loop spans 13 amino acids. The CDR3 DNA reads TGTGCCAGCAGGGAACAGGGCGGCAACGAGCAGTACTTC. It yields the protein CASREQGGNEQYF.

CDR3 sequence (DNA): TGTGCCAGCAGTCTCCTGACCCTGGGGGACACTGAAGCTTTCTTT. This encodes CASSLLTLGDTEAFF. The chain recombines TRBV6-1 with TRBJ1-1, with D tentatively TRBD1 (5 bases). Trimming stripped 5 bases from V and 3 bases from J, with 16 bases between. CDR1 is MNHNS, CDR2 SASEGT, per germline. This CDR3 is 15 amino acids long.

The chain's CDR3 is CASSQGGRANTGELFF. CDR3 DNA: TGTGCCAGCAGCCAAGGTGGGCGGGCGAACACCGGGGAGCTGTTTTTT. This chain connects TRBV4-2 to TRBJ2-2, with a weak D call TRBD2 (5 bases). Trimming took off 1 base at V and 0 bases at J, with 9 bases between the two ends. Per germline, CDR1 LGHNA and CDR2 YNFKEQ. This CDR3 is 16 amino acids long.

The chain couples TRBV2 to TRBJ2-5, with D hard to call. CDR3 length: 12 residues. CDR1 and CDR2 from the germline V gene are SNHLY and FYNNEI. Trimming stripped 6 bases from V and 4 bases from J, with 9 bases between. CDR3 amino acids: CASSLQPETQYF. DNA of the CDR3: TGTGCCAGCAGCCTACAGCCAGAGACCCAGTACTTC.

V and J are TRBV4-3 and TRBJ2-2, with TRBD1 matching over 8 bases. Trimming at V came to 0 bases and at J to 6 bases, leaving 3 bases not matched to a gene. The CDR3 spans 15 residues. Looked up from germline, CDR1 is LGHNA and CDR2 is YSLEER. The CDR3 loop reads CASSQETGVPGELFF. CDR3 bases: TGCGCCAGCAGCCAAGAGACAGGGGTTCCCGGGGAGCTGTTTTTT.

This clone occurred once. The chain carries TRBV9 and TRBJ2-5, with 14 positions matching TRBD2. The CDR3 has 18 amino acids. Germline CDR1 reads SGDLS; CDR2 reads YYNGEE. The J segment lost 2 bases and the V segment lost 3 bases, leaving 9 bases of the junction unmatched. The CDR3 sequence: CASSAGLAGGLVQETQYF. The CDR3 coding sequence is TGTGCCAGCAGCGCCGGACTAGCGGGGGGACTGGTGCAAGAGACCCAGTACTTC.

The chain recombines TRBV28 with TRBJ2-7; D is unresolved. The ends were cut back, 10 bases at V and 2 bases at J, with 12 bases in the middle. This CDR3 has 12 residues. Per the germline V gene, CDR1 is MDHEN and CDR2 is SYDVKM. The CDR3 protein is CATQRTAYEQYF. The CDR3 bases are TGTGCCACCCAGCGCACCGCCTACGAGCAGTACTTC.

The chain has TRBV12-5 and TRBJ2-5; D ambiguous. Trimming pared 5 bases from V and 3 bases from J, leaving 10 bases between. Germline values: CDR1 LGHNT, CDR2 FRNRAP. This CDR3 has 13 residues. CDR3 amino acids: CASGPPMEETQYF. CDR3 DNA: TGTGCTAGTGGTCCCCCCATGGAAGAGACCCAGTACTTC.

The rearrangement uses TRBV11-2 and TRBJ1-5; D is ambiguous. The V gene's germline CDR1 is SGHAT and CDR2 FQNNGV. V dropped 3 bases and J dropped 2 bases, with 8 bases sitting between them. This CDR3 region has 14 residues. Written as DNA, the CDR3 is TGTGCCAGCAGCTTGGATGGTCGCAATCAGCCCCAGCATTTT. This codes for CASSLDGRNQPQHF.

This clone was counted only a few times. This CDR3 is also generated by other DNA sequences in the sample. This CDR3 is CASSLQVQETQYF. The CDR3 DNA sequence: TGTGCCAGCAGCTTACAAGTCCAAGAGACCCAGTACTTC. The genes are TRBV11-2 and TRBJ2-5; no clear D. The V gene lost 2 bases and the J gene lost 1 base, with 5 bases spanning the gap. This CDR3 region has 13 residues. The germline V gene has CDR1 SGHAT and CDR2 FQNNGV.

The J gene is TRBJ1-5, the V gene TRBV6-5; tentatively, D is TRBD1 (6 bases). The CDR3 has 15 amino acids. With 6 bases removed from V and 0 bases from J, the gap between germline ends came to 12 bases. CDR1 MNHEY and CDR2 SVGAGI come from the germline V gene. In DNA, the CDR3 is TGTGCCAGCAGCAGCGGGACAACTAGCAATCAGCCCCAGCATTTT. Its translation is CASSSGTTSNQPQHF.

This chain joins TRBV6-6 and TRBJ2-7; D uncertain. V lost 0 bases to trimming and J lost 13 bases, with 19 bases between them. The CDR3 consists of 14 residues. The germline CDR1 and CDR2 sequences are MNHNY and SVGAGI (reference sequence). The CDR3 nucleotides read TGTGCCAGCAGTTACTCGCGGACGAGTTCGAATGTTTACTTC. Translating gives CASSYSRTSSNVYF.